The 20 T cell receptor beta chains listed next were all sequenced from one sample in a study of OX40 agonist ivuxolimab in advanced cancers. The library was prepared using the immunoSEQ multiplex PCR assay. The source is immuneACCESS, and TCRdb retained only in-frame sequences with V and J called. Part of the clones is not carried over; for the studies checked, unresolved V genes explain less than half of this, and the remainder is unexplained. Counted in this sample were some 49,000 clones; roughly 79% of them appeared once. The ten most abundant clones make up roughly 8.6% of the sample. This material consisted of CD4+ or CD8+ T cells sorted from blood, taken in a trial of the OX40 agonist ivuxolimab. Receptors were obtained from an adult with an advanced solid tumor such as melanoma, head and neck, liver or kidney cancer.

The rearrangement joins TRBV6-1 to TRBJ1-2, with 7 nucleotides matching TRBD1. The CDR3 covers 13 residues. CDR1 is MNHNS and CDR2 is SASEGT in the germline V gene. J lost 7 bases, V lost 1 base, and 3 bases had no gene match. DNA of the CDR3: TGTGCCAGCAGTGAAGGACAGGGAACTGGCTACACCTTC. Translation: CASSEGQGTGYTF.

This sequence joins TRBV15 and TRBJ2-7, with D hard to call. CDR3 size: 14 residues. Between the trimmed V and J ends, which lost 0 bases and 2 bases, there was a span of 8 bases. Germline CDR1 is LNHNV and CDR2 is YYDKDF (reference sequence). CDR3 DNA sequence: TGTGCCACCAGCAGAGATCTCCTAGCCTACGAGCAGTACTTC. Translating gives CATSRDLLAYEQYF.

The chain employs TRBV5-5 and TRBJ2-7; D is perhaps TRBD2 (7 bases). Trimming took 6 bases from V and 2 from J, leaving 24 bases between them. The CDR3 is made up of 17 amino acids. Germline-derived CDR1 and CDR2 are SGHKS and YYEKEE (reference sequence). The CDR3: CASTYIGGATLTYEQYF. CDR3 DNA sequence: TGTGCCAGCACCTACATTGGGGGGGCAACCCTCACCTACGAGCAGTACTTC.

This clone was picked up a small number of times. This rearrangement joins TRBV5-1 to TRBJ2-2, with TRBD2 identical over 7 bases. The CDR3 extends over 16 amino acids. Germline V gives CDR1 SGHRS, CDR2 YFSETQ. V lost 4 bases, J lost 4 bases, and 10 bases stayed unmatched. The CDR3: CASSVGRESSTGELFF. The CDR3 nucleotides read TGCGCCAGCAGCGTGGGGCGGGAGTCGAGCACCGGGGAGCTGTTTTTT.

The gene calls are TRBV29-1 and TRBJ1-5; D is undetermined. Germline assignment: CDR1 SQVTM and CDR2 ANQGSEA. This CDR3 comprises 15 residues. Trimming removed 4 bases at V and 2 bases at J, with 15 bases between. The CDR3 DNA follows: TGCAGCGTTGTTTTGTCCCCTGGTGGCAATCAGCCCCAGCATTTT. As protein: CSVVLSPGGNQPQHF.

This chain uses TRBV5-4 with TRBJ2-1; 7 positions agree with TRBD2. The CDR3 is 16 amino acids. The germline V gene encodes CDR1 SGHNT and CDR2 YYREEE (reference sequence). V gave up 6 bases and J gave up 0 bases; unmatched junction bases: 9. CDR3 coding DNA: TGTGCCAGCATGGGGGGGGGAGTAAGCTCCTACAATGAGCAGTTCTTC. As protein: CASMGGGVSSYNEQFF.

This chain joins TRBV11-2 and TRBJ2-1; no clear D. CDR3 size: 16 residues. CDR1 SGHAT and CDR2 FQNNGV come from the germline V gene. Trimming removed 3 bases from V and 0 bases from J, with 12 bases in between. The CDR3 loop is CASSFLVRSSYNEQFF. CDR3 coding DNA: TGTGCCAGCAGCTTCCTAGTGAGGAGCTCCTACAATGAGCAGTTCTTC. Full variable domain (missing parts from reference TRBV11-2 and TRBJ2-1): EAGVAQSPRYKIIEKRQSVAFWCNPISGHATLYWYQQILGQGPKLLIQFQNNGVVDDSQLPKDRFSAERLKGVDSTLKIQPAKLEDSAVYLCASSFLVRSSYNEQFFGPGTRLTVL.

The CDR3 DNA reads as TGCGCCAGCAGTAGGACAGGGTGGGACACTGAAGCTTTCTTT. Encoded protein: CASSRTGWDTEAFF. This chain joins TRBV23-1 and TRBJ1-1, with TRBD1 matching over 8 bases. TRBV23-1 is known as an ORF, though its function is uncertain. The CDR3 has 14 residues. V lost 5 bases, J lost 3 bases, and 5 bases stayed unmatched.

This clone has only a few counts. V is TRBV4-3 and J is TRBJ1-1, with unresolved D. The germline V and J ends were trimmed by 1 base and 5 bases, with 8 bases remaining between them. The germline V gene has CDR1 LGHNA and CDR2 YSLEER. The length of the CDR3 is 13 residues. The CDR3 region is CASSQGSVTEAFF. In DNA form, the CDR3 reads TGCGCCAGCAGCCAAGGGAGCGTTACTGAAGCTTTCTTT.

This clone was counted a few times. The J gene is TRBJ1-6, the V gene TRBV6-5, with 8 positions matching TRBD1. Germline CDR1 and CDR2: MNHEY and SVGAGI. CDR3 length: 15 amino acids. The junction had 12 bases not matched to a gene; V was cut back by 5 bases and J by 12 bases. The CDR3, as DNA: TGTGCCAGCAGTAGAGTCCCGGGACAGGTTCAACCCCTCCACTTT. Translated, it gives CASSRVPGQVQPLHF.

V usage is TRBV12-5 and J usage is TRBJ2-1; possibly TRBD2 for D (7 bases). The V end lost 1 base, the J end lost 8 bases, and 12 bases lay between the germline ends. The CDR3 is made up of 14 amino acids. The germline gives CDR1 LGHNT, CDR2 FRNRAP. CDR3 nucleotide sequence: TGTGCTAGTGGTTTGGACAGGGAGGGGGATGAGCAGTTCTTC. Translation: CASGLDREGDEQFF.

The chain has TRBV4-3 and TRBJ1-1; D is unclear. The V and J ends lost 1 base and 2 bases respectively, with 8 bases between them. The germline V gene encodes CDR1 LGHNA and CDR2 YSLEER. The CDR3 spans 14 residues. CDR3 nucleotides: TGCGCCAGCAGCCAAGGGAAGGCCAACACTGAAGCTTTCTTT. Protein product: CASSQGKANTEAFF.

The count of this clone is one. The genes are TRBV4-3 and TRBJ2-1; D is unresolved. The ends were cut back, 4 bases at V and 4 bases at J, with 11 bases in the middle. Germline V lookup: CDR1 LGHNA, CDR2 YSLEER. The CDR3 consists of 14 residues. CDR3: CASSPRTAYNEQFF. DNA for the CDR3: TGCGCCAGCAGCCCACGCACAGCTTACAATGAGCAGTTCTTC.

The chain links TRBV30 to TRBJ2-7; the D gene is possibly TRBD1 (6 bases). With 4 bases removed from V and 2 bases from J, the gap between germline ends came to 15 bases. Germline CDR1 reads GTSNPN; CDR2 reads SVGIG (reference sequence). The CDR3 spans 14 residues. CDR3 bases: TGTGCCTGGACCCGGACAGCGATGACCTACGAGCAGTACTTC. Protein product: CAWTRTAMTYEQYF.

V usage is TRBV25-1 and J usage is TRBJ1-3, with a possible D match to TRBD1 (5 bases). This CDR3 region has 15 residues. CDR1 is MGHDK, CDR2 SYGVNS, per germline. With 3 bases removed from V and 4 bases from J, the gap between germline ends came to 13 bases. The chain's CDR3 is CASSDPPGGGNTIYF. Written as DNA, the CDR3 is TGTGCCAGCAGTGACCCGCCGGGGGGAGGAAACACCATATATTTT.

This clone is medium-sized by share. The genes are TRBV6-5 and TRBJ1-5; no clear D gene. The CDR3 covers 11 residues. Trimming shortened V by 5 bases and J by 8 bases, and 7 bases separated the two germline ends. Looked up from germline, CDR1 is MNHEY and CDR2 is SVGAGI. CDR3 protein: CASSPGKPQHF. In DNA form, the CDR3 reads TGTGCCAGCAGTCCTGGGAAGCCCCAGCATTTT.

This chain joins TRBV5-5 and TRBJ1-2, with a possible D match to TRBD1 (5 bases). The CDR3 spans 15 residues. Germline-derived CDR1 and CDR2 are SGHKS and YYEKEE (reference sequence). The ends were cut back, 3 bases at V and 4 bases at J, with 16 bases in the middle. CDR3 amino acids: CASSSSSGLAYGYTF. CDR3 coding DNA: TGTGCCAGCAGCTCCAGTTCGGGGCTGGCCTATGGCTACACCTTC.

This sequence joins TRBV6-5 and TRBJ2-1, with D perhaps TRBD2 (5 bases). Trimming shortened V by 3 bases and J by 2 bases, and 11 bases separated the two germline ends. Germline V lookup: CDR1 MNHEY, CDR2 SVGAGI. The CDR3 totals 15 residues. CDR3: CASSYSASTYNEQFF. DNA of the CDR3: TGTGCCAGCAGTTATAGCGCCTCCACCTACAATGAGCAGTTCTTC.

This chain joins TRBV9 and TRBJ2-1, with D possibly being TRBD2 (6 bases). Looked up from germline, CDR1 is SGDLS and CDR2 is YYNGEE. The CDR3 has 17 residues. Trimming stripped 0 bases from V and 4 bases from J, with 17 bases between. CDR3 region: CASSVEGPSASYNEQFF. The CDR3 nucleotides read TGTGCCAGCAGCGTAGAGGGGCCTAGCGCAAGTTACAATGAGCAGTTCTTC.

The CDR3 region is CASTLIAGGVEQYF. CDR3 coding DNA: TGTGCCAGCACCCTAATAGCGGGAGGAGTCGAGCAGTACTTC. This sequence joins TRBV7-2 and TRBJ2-5; 10 nucleotides line up with TRBD2. The end of the DNA is better explained by TRBJ2-7, so the J call may be wrong. Germline V gene sequence: CDR1 SGHTA, CDR2 FQGNSA. This CDR3 spans 14 amino acids.